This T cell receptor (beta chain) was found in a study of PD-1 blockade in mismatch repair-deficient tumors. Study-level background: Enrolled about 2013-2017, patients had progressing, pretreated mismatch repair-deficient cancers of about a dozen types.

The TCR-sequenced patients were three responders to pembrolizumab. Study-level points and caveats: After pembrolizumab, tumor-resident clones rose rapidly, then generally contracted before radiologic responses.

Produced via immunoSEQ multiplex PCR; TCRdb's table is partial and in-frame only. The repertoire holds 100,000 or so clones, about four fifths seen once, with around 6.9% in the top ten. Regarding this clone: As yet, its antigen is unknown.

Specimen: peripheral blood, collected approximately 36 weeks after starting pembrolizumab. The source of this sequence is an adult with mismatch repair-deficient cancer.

The CDR3 sequence is CASARSGRAYEQYF. The CDR3 nucleotides read TGTGCCAGCGCACGTAGCGGGAGGGCTTACGAGCAGTACTTC. The rearrangement uses TRBV16 and TRBJ2-7; 11 bases are shared with TRBD2. The V gene's germline CDR1 is KGHSY and CDR2 FQNENV. The trim removed 8 bases at V and 4 bases at J, leaving 7 bases unmatched. The CDR3 is made up of 14 amino acids.